The present T cell receptor beta chain was sequenced within a study of PD-L1 blockade in urothelial cancer. Study context: Dosed intravenously at 1,200 mg every 3 weeks, atezolizumab was initiated by patients around 2014. Before enrollment, 0 to 3 chemotherapy regimens had been given to patients. It was at 3 weeks (second dose) and 6 weeks after treatment start that blood was analyzed. General observations from the study: By 3 weeks, tumor-associated blood clones had expanded more in durable-benefit patients.

Time point reported: pretreatment peripheral blood. A word on this clone: Its cognate antigen is unknown.

Produced via immunoSEQ multiplex PCR; TCRdb's table is partial and in-frame only. Here the sample spans tens of thousands of clones, 90% being singletons. This receptor was identified in a man aged 60 to 75 with urothelial cancer. Sequences were derived from PBMCs, sampled around atezolizumab (anti-PD-L1) treatment.

The CDR3 DNA reads as TGTGCCAGCAGTTCACAGGGGGCCGGAAAACTGTTTTTT. This translates into CASSSQGAGKLFF. V usage is TRBV6-5 and J usage is TRBJ1-4, with TRBD1 matching over 9 bases. CDR3 length: 13 residues. J gave up 10 bases and V 4 bases, and 4 bases lay outside the gene matches. From germline, CDR1 is MNHEY and CDR2 SVGAGI.